The clone carrying this T cell receptor (beta chain) has just a few counts. What it binds is unknown. The sample originates from a study of chemoradiotherapy in HPV16-positive cancers. Study-level findings and limits: Functional assays defining HPV-specific T cells used only two HPV16-positive patients. Candidate HPV-specific clones and E7-related TCR motifs grew in tumor during treatment.

Clones were read by immunoSEQ multiplex PCR, and TCRdb kept only the in-frame ones, dropping some. The sample has more than 7,500 clones, 70% to 80% seen once. Germline loops: CDR1 LNHDA, CDR2 SQIVND (reference sequence). Trimming took off 6 bases at V and 5 bases at J, with 16 bases between the two ends. The CDR3 runs to 14 residues. J is TRBJ1-2 and V is TRBV19; D possibly corresponds to TRBD1 (5 bases). The receptor was derived from a human donor with HPV-associated anogenital cancer. The biological material was taken from a patient who underwent chemoradiotherapy. The CDR3 region is CASSTLKGIYGYTF. The CDR3 nucleotides are TGTGCCAGTAGCACACTGAAGGGGATATATGGCTACACCTTC.